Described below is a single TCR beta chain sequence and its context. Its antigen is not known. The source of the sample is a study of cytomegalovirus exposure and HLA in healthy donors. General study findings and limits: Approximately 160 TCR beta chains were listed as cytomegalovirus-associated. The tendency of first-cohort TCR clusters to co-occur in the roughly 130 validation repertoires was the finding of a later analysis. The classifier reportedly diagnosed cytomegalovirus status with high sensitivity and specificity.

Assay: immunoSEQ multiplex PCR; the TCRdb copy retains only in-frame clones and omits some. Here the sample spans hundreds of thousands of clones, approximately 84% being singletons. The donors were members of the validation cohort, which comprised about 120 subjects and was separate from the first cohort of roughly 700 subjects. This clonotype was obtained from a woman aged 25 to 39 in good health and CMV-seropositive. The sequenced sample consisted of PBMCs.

CDR3 nucleotide sequence: TGTGCCAGCAGCCATGACAGCTCCTATGGCTACACCTTC. It encodes CASSHDSSYGYTF. The rearrangement uses TRBV14 and TRBJ1-2; tentative D call: TRBD1 (5 bases). The CDR3 has 13 amino acids. V was pared by 3 bases and J by 4 bases, with 9 bases between. From germline, CDR1 is SGHDN and CDR2 FVKESK.